This T cell receptor (beta chain) derives from a study of blood T cell repertoires in COVID-19. Background on the study: The United States, Italy and Spain supplied acute and convalescent COVID-19 samples.

This CDR3 is built from 12 residues. Germline loops: CDR1 SGHAT, CDR2 FQNNGV. The ends were cut back, 1 base at V and 5 bases at J, with 4 bases in the middle. Methods used by the authors: Researchers report that nucleated cell counts were estimated from reference gene primer amplification. TCRdb's copy holds only in-frame clones and misses some; the assay was immunoSEQ multiplex PCR. From that table come the V and J calls and clone size; the DNA was used to work out D and trimming. Of 150,000 to 200,000 clones in the sample, over 75% were seen once. Sequencing was carried out using peripheral blood. The chain is built from TRBV11-2 and TRBJ2-3; D is unclear. The receptor was isolated from a person aged 70 to 85 with COVID-19, enrolled during active disease. For the CDR3, the DNA is TGTGCCAGCAGCTTAGGAGGAGATACGCAGTATTTT. Protein product: CASSLGGDTQYF. Complete variable domain (other parts from reference TRBV11-2 and TRBJ2-3): EAGVAQSPRYKIIEKRQSVAFWCNPISGHATLYWYQQILGQGPKLLIQFQNNGVVDDSQLPKDRFSAERLKGVDSTLKIQPAKLEDSAVYLCASSLGGDTQYFGPGTRLTVL.